These T cell receptor beta chains were read from a single sample in a study of T cell responses to AZD1222 COVID-19 vaccine. Here immunoSEQ multiplex PCR was the method, and the copy in TCRdb shows in-frame clones only, minus some. The sample lists about 150,000 clones; roughly nine tenths were seen once. Sample: peripheral blood, taken on day 0 of AZD1222 vaccination. Receptors were obtained from an adult in good health. Each CDR3 is given with its conserved first and last residue. A D gene is named only where the DNA matches it firmly. Clone size is not always given. Where it is, it says once, few, many or a class for expanded clones.

.	.	TRBV7-2	TRBJ1-2	CASSGQSHYGYTF	TGTGCCAGCAGCGGCCAATCTCACTATGGCTACACCTTC
TRBD1	.	TRBV19	TRBJ1-5	CASSTRDRGLNQPQHF	TGTGCCAGTAGTACAAGGGACAGGGGGTTAAATCAGCCCCAGCATTTT
.	.	TRBV11-2	TRBJ2-7	CASSLGSSSYEQYF	TGTGCCAGCAGCTTAGGGAGCTCATCCTACGAGCAGTACTTC
.	.	TRBV20-1	TRBJ2-3	CSAPRANTQYF	TGCAGTGCCCCCAGGGCAAATACGCAGTATTTT
TRBD1	.	TRBV5-1	TRBJ1-5	CASSFLTGANQPQHF	TGCGCCAGCAGCTTTCTGACAGGGGCTAATCAGCCCCAGCATTTT
.	.	TRBV27	TRBJ2-7	CASSLRGLGDYEQYF	TGTGCCAGCAGTTTACGTGGCCTAGGGGACTACGAGCAGTACTTC
TRBD2	once	TRBV24-1	TRBJ2-7	CATSDSLAGTSYEQYF	TGTGCCACCAGTGATTCTCTAGCGGGGACCTCCTACGAGCAGTACTTC
.	.	TRBV27	TRBJ1-5	CASSPQMDAQPQHF	TGTGCCAGCAGTCCCCAAATGGACGCTCAGCCCCAGCATTTT
.	.	TRBV27	TRBJ1-4	CASSLRSPQGGVTNEKLFF	TGTGCCAGCAGTTTACGCAGTCCACAAGGAGGGGTTACTAATGAAAAACTGTTTTTT
.	.	TRBV2	TRBJ1-4	CASSEGPAPLGKLFF	TGTGCCAGCAGTGAAGGCCCCGCACCTCTCGGAAAACTGTTTTTT
.	.	TRBV27	TRBJ1-6	CASSLGLRGTSSYNSPLHF	TGTGCCAGCAGTTTGGGTTTAAGAGGGACTAGCTCCTATAATTCACCCCTCCACTTT
.	.	TRBV6-2/TRBV6-3	TRBJ1-2	CASSLRTDLPYTF	TGTGCCAGCAGTCTCCGGACCGATTTACCCTACACCTTC